The TCR beta chain under discussion was sequenced for a study of T cells after yellow fever vaccination (dated by TCRdb to between 2018 and 2020). Notes on the research overall: The SMART-Seq v4 Ultra Low Input RNA kit was used to prepare libraries from fractions with low cell numbers. Blood was collected at multiple timepoints before and after primary and secondary immunization, and bulk PBMC replicates and cell subsets were isolated. The cohort comprised two healthy male donors, one aged 18 to 30 and one aged 30 to 39 years. To track T-cell clones before and after primary and booster YFV17D yellow fever vaccination, bulk TCR alpha and beta repertoires were sequenced longitudinally.

Only a few counts were recorded for this clonotype. Its recognized antigen is unknown. Base qualities are not provided; no much larger clone lies one nucleotide away. This specimen's treatment or condition label, interpreted: live attenuated yellow fever vaccine strain. At every blood-draw timepoint, two biological replicates of bulk PBMCs were collected. A standard Ficoll-Paque protocol was used to isolate PBMCs from peripheral blood. TriZol was used to extract RNA from bulk PBMCs, from CD4 and CD8 fractions, and from dextramer-positive and dextramer-negative fractions. At the junction V is shortened by 0 bases and J by 4 bases, with 13 bases in between. From the germline V gene, CDR1 is SGHRS and CDR2 is YFSETQ. The CDR3 runs 15 residues from the cysteine to the phenylalanine. Only CDR3 DNA remains: 45 bases, in frame from the first base. Findings and caveats that apply to the study as a whole: Compared with the primary T-cell response, the secondary T-cell response was faster but weaker, reaching its peak on day 5 rather than on day 15. The study included only two donors, which limits how far the findings can be generalized. After the booster, most of the clones that had expanded following primary vaccination were detected again (almost 98% of CD4 and around 87% of CD8), which suggests that memory was broadly maintained. A small fraction of clonotypes appeared in both the CD4 and CD8 compartments, likely as a result of convergent recombination. Computational filtering was needed because FACS-sorted repertoires could contain abundant contaminating clonotypes from the bulk population.

These reads were obtained on an Illumina NovaSeq 6000. Synthesis of TCR cDNA relied on 5'RACE template switching, a step that introduced a universal primer site along with unique molecular identifiers. Priming for cDNA synthesis came from both the TCR alpha and TCR beta constant segments. Libraries were amplified in two PCR steps, with sample barcodes and sequencing adapters added in the second step. Sequencing of libraries was done on Illumina HiSeq 2500 (2x100 bp) or NovaSeq (2x150 bp). Per the source publication's procedure: Demultiplexing of reads and collapsing into UMI consensus sequences were performed with MIGEC, and V(D)J alignment was carried out with MiXCR. Using edgeR on replicate PBMC samples, clonotypes were called vaccine-responding if FDR was below 0.01 and the log2 fold change was above 5 up to day 15. Each bulk clonotype was labeled CD4 or CD8 based on which sequenced repertoire, CD4 or CD8, contained the clonotype at higher abundance. The raw public data were reprocessed by TCRdb itself: fastp quality trimming at Q25, MiXCR clonotype calling, in-frame beta chains only. Here each entry gathers all rows of one CDR3 protein and keeps the most common genes and DNA. The V and J calls, along with clone size, are taken from TCRdb and not from the paper's own processing. The sample has around 310,000 distinct CDR3 sequences on record, about 4.5% of them singletons. Approximately 19% of the sample belongs to the ten largest clones.

The chain joins TRBV5-1 to TRBJ2-5, and TRBD2 may be the D gene, going by 6 matching bases. This sample comprised PBMCs, obtained 15 days after the yellow fever booster vaccination. The TCR was taken from a man aged 18 to 29 who received the YFV17D yellow fever vaccine. The nucleotide sequence is given as TGCGCCAGCAGCTTGGGATCCCAGGGAGGAGAGACCCAGTACTTC. This translates into CASSLGSQGGETQYF.